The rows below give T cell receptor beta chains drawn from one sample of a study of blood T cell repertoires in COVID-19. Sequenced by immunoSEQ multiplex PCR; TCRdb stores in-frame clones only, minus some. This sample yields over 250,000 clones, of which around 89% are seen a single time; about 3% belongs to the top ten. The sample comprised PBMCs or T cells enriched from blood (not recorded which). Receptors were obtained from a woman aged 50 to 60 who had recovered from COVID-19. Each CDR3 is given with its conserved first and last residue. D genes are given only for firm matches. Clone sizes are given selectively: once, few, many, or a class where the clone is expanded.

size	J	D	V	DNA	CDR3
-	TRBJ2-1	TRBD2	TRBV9	TGTGCCAGCAGCTACATGGGACTAGGGAGCTGGAGCTCCTACAATGAGCAGTTCTTC	CASSYMGLGSWSSYNEQFF
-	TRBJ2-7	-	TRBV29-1	TGCAGCGTCGGTTTGGGGGGACAGACCTACGAGCAGTACTTC	CSVGLGGQTYEQYF
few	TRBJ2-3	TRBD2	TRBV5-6	TGTGCCAGCAGGCGGGCTGGTAGCGGGAGGGCAGATACGCAGTATTTT	CASRRAGSGRADTQYF
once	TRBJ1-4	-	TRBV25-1	TGTGCCAGTTCTAGATGGGAGACTAATGAAAAACTGTTTTTT	CASSRWETNEKLFF
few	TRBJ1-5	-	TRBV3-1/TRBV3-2	TGTGCCAGCAGCCAAGAATACAATCAGCCCCAGCATTTT	CASSQEYNQPQHF
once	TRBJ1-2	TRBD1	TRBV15	TGTGCCACCAGCGGGGACAGGGGTGGTGGCTACACCTTC	CATSGDRGGGYTF
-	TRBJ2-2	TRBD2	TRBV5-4	TGTGCCAGCAGGATAACAGCGGGAGGGCTTGTTGGGGAGCTGTTTTTT	CASRITAGGLVGELFF
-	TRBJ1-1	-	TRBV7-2	TGTGCCAGCAGCTTAGTTCCGGGCACTGAAGCTTTCTTT	CASSLVPGTEAFF
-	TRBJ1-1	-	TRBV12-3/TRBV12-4	TGTGCCAGCAGTAAACAGGGTATTGCTGAAGCTTTCTTT	CASSKQGIAEAFF
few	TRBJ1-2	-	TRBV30	TGTGCCTGGAGGGGCGGGGCTGGTGGCTACACCTTC	CAWRGGAGGYTF
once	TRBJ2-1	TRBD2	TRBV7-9	TGTGCCAGCAGCCAAGCGGTCCGGACTAGCGGGAGTATCGATGAGCAGTTCTTC	CASSQAVRTSGSIDEQFF
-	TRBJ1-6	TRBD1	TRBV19	TGTGCCAGTACCACCGGGACAGACAATTCACCCCTCCACTTT	CASTTGTDNSPLHF
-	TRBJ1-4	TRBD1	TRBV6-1	TGTGCCAGCAGTGTCGGACAGGGTAGTGTTAATGAAAAACTGTTTTTT	CASSVGQGSVNEKLFF
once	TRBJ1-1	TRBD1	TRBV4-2	TGTGCCAGCAGCCAGGGGACAGGGTTGACTGAAGCTTTCTTT	CASSQGTGLTEAFF
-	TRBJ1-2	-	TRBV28	TGTGCCAGCACTCCCGGGGGGAAGAGGGGCTACACCTTC	CASTPGGKRGYTF
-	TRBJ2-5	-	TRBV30	TGTGCCTGGGAAAACGAGCGGGCTAAAGAGACCCAGTACTTC	CAWENERAKETQYF
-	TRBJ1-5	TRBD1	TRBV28	TGTGCCAGCAGTTTATACGGACAGGGCAATAGCAATCAGCCCCAGCATTTT	CASSLYGQGNSNQPQHF
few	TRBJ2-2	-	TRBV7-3	TGTGCCAGCAGCTTAAAATGGAGGGGACAGAAGAACACCGGGGAGCTGTTTTTT	CASSLKWRGQKNTGELFF
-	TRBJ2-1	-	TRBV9	TGTGCCAGCAGCGTAGTTCAGGGGAGCAATGAGCAGTTCTTC	CASSVVQGSNEQFF
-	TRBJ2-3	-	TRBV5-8	TGTGCCAGCAGCTTCTGGGAGCCAGATACGCAGTATTTT	CASSFWEPDTQYF
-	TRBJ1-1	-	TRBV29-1	TGCAGCGTTGGAAGGGGTGATGGTGAAGCTTTCTTT	CSVGRGDGEAFF
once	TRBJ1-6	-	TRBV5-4	TGTGCCAGCAGCTTAGGAGGGAGCTCCTATAATTCACCCCTCCACTTT	CASSLGGSSYNSPLHF
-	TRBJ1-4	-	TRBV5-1	TGCGCCAGCGGAGGGGAAGGTAAAAAACTGTTTTTT	CASGGEGKKLFF
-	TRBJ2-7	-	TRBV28	TGTGCCAGCAGTTTATTTGGGGGGATAACTGCCTACGAGCAGTACTTC	CASSLFGGITAYEQYF
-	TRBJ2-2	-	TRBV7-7	TGTGCTAGCAGCTTCGGACCCGAGGGCACCGGGGAGCTGTTTTTT	CASSFGPEGTGELFF
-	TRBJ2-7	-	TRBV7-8	TGTGCCAGCAGCCCCTATCCCGGGACACTTTACGAGCAGTACTTC	CASSPYPGTLYEQYF
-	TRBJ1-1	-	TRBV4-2	TGTGCCAGCAGCCAAGATCCCCAGAAGAACACTGAAGCTTTCTTT	CASSQDPQKNTEAFF
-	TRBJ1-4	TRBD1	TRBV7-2	TGTGCCAGCAGCCAAACAGGGGGGACAACTAATGAAAAACTGTTTTTT	CASSQTGGTTNEKLFF
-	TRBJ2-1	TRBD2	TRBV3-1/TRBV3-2	TGTGCCAGCAGCCAAGAGGGAGGGTTGAGAAATGAGCAGTTCTTC	CASSQEGGLRNEQFF
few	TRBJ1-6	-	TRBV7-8	TGTGCCAGCACCAAGACAGTTAATAATTCACCCCTCCACTTT	CASTKTVNNSPLHF
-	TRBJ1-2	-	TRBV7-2	TGTGCCAGCAGCGAAGGAGTACCCTTATATGGCTACACCTTC	CASSEGVPLYGYTF
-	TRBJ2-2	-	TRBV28	TGTGCCAGCAGTCGAACCACAGGCACCGGGGAGCTGTTTTTT	CASSRTTGTGELFF
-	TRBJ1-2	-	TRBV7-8	TGTGCCAGCAGCTTAGAGAGGAACTATGGCTACACCTTC	CASSLERNYGYTF
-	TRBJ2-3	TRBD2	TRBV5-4	TGTGCCAGCAGCCCGGGAGGGCGTGAAGATACGCAGTATTTT	CASSPGGREDTQYF
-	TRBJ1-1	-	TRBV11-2	TGTGCCAGCAGCTTAGGGCTCACTGAAGCTTTCTTT	CASSLGLTEAFF
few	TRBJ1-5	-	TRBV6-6	TGTGCCAGCATCGGTCCTCAGGGGCCGGGGCAGCCCCAGCATTTT	CASIGPQGPGQPQHF
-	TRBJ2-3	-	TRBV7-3	TGTGCCAGCAGCTCCCGACAGGGCACAGATACGCAGTATTTT	CASSSRQGTDTQYF
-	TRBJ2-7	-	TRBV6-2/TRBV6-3	TGTGCCAGCAACCCTGGCGGGAAGGTTATCTACGAGCAGTACTTC	CASNPGGKVIYEQYF
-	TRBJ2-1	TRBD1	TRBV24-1	TGTGCCACCAGTGATTTGCACAGGGGTCGGGAGCAGTTCTTC	CATSDLHRGREQFF
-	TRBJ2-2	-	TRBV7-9	TGTGCCAGCAGCTTGGGGCGCATCGCGAACACCGGGGAGCTGTTTTTT	CASSLGRIANTGELFF
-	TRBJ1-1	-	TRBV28	TGTGCCAGCAGTTTAGCAGGGATGAACACTGAAGCTTTCTTT	CASSLAGMNTEAFF
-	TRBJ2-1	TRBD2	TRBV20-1	TGCAGTGCTAGTCCGATAGCGGGAGGAAATGAGCAGTTCTTC	CSASPIAGGNEQFF
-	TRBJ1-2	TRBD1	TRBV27	TGTGCCAGCAGTTTAAGGGGGCAGGACTATGGCTACACCTTC	CASSLRGQDYGYTF
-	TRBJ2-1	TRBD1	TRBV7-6	TGTGCCAGCAGCTTAAGTCAGGGGGCGCAGGCTGAGCAGTTCTTC	CASSLSQGAQAEQFF
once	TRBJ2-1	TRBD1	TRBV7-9	TGTGCCAGCAGCTTAGTGGGACAGCCCCACAATGAGCAGTTCTTC	CASSLVGQPHNEQFF
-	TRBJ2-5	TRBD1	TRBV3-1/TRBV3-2	TGTGCCAGCAGCGCAAACAGGGGAGAGACCCAGTACTTC	CASSANRGETQYF
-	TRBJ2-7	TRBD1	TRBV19	TGTGCCAGTAGTATCCGGACAGGGAACGAGCAGTACTTC	CASSIRTGNEQYF
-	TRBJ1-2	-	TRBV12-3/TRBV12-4	TGTGCCAGCAGCGGGATTATGGGCTATGGCTACACCTTC	CASSGIMGYGYTF
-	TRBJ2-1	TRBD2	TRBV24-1	TGTGCCACCAGTGTACGGGAGGGGGTATACGGTGAGCAGTTCTTC	CATSVREGVYGEQFF
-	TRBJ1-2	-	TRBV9	TGTGCCACGAAGCTGGGCGCCATGTATGGCTACACCTTC	CATKLGAMYGYTF